This T cell receptor beta chain came from a study of CD8 T cells in Susac syndrome. Reverse transcription used roughly 0.5 to 1 ug RNA and random hexamers. One entry per CDR3 protein results from TCRdb running MiXCR on the immunoSEQ multiplex PCR reads. The table includes roughly 400,000 distinct CDR3 sequences, approximately 85% detected once. CDR1 and CDR2 from the germline V gene are MNHEY and SMNVEV (reference sequence). V lost 0 bases and J 4 bases, leaving 6 bases between the germline ends. The CDR3 extends over 13 amino acids. The receptor's source is a human donor with multiple sclerosis. Sequenced sample: CD8+ T cells from PBMCs. V usage is TRBV27 and J usage is TRBJ1-1; D is ambiguous. The CDR3 is CASSLSSLTEAFF. In DNA, the CDR3 is TGTGCCAGCAGTTTATCTTCACTCACTGAAGCTTTCTTT.